The clone carrying this T cell receptor beta chain was counted only a few times. Antigen unknown. Unique molecular identifiers tagged the TCR beta cDNA libraries. A population of about 0.95 to 10 million T cells gave rise to about half a million cDNA molecules. Each CDR3 protein gets one entry after TCRdb re-called the PCR reads with MiXCR. Among hundreds of thousands of distinct CDR3 sequences listed, approximately 59% were seen once. The source of the sample is a study of post-analysis software for immune sequencing data. Whole-study context: The courses of disease that were included comprised relapsing-remitting, secondary progressive and progressive-relapsing multiple sclerosis. Study results and limitations: Those samples that were prepared in the same batch co-clustered strongly by F measure. Compared against controls, patients with multiple sclerosis displayed significantly lower normalized Chao1 diversity. Comparison of patients with controls showed five TRBV segments more frequent in patients, TRBV5-6, TRBV5-1 and TRBV20-1 among them.

CDR1 MNHNS and CDR2 SASEGT come from the germline V gene. This CDR3 comprises 15 residues. V lost 1 base to trimming and J lost 4 bases; unmatched junction nucleotides: 6. The receptor was isolated from a girl aged 2-10 years with multiple sclerosis. The V and J genes are TRBV6-1 and TRBJ2-7, with TRBD2 matching 8 bases. Material: blood. This chain's CDR3 is CASSEGTSPLYEQYF. The CDR3 nucleotides are TGTGCCAGCAGTGAAGGGACTAGCCCGTTGTACGAGCAGTACTTC.